The T cell receptor (beta chain) under discussion was sequenced for a study of T-cell reconstitution after alpha-beta-depleted transplantation in children. In its sample, this clonotype was seen many times. Its specificity is unknown. Unique molecular identifiers were incorporated into the prepared TCRbeta library. TCRdb fed the PCR reads into MiXCR, producing one record per CDR3 protein. The sample yields around 600,000 distinct CDR3 sequences, more than 20% seen once. The study's findings and limits: From newly produced T cells came most of the T-cell counts and diversity one year after transplant. Certain patients had high TCRbeta diversity at day 60, and it came from recipient T cells and thymic progenitors that survived. Several hundred expanded graft clones reportedly supplied alpha-beta T cells about two months after transplant.

The CDR3 contains 15 residues. V was trimmed by 6 bases and J by 6 bases, leaving 17 bases between them. The genes are TRBV12-3 or TRBV12-4 and TRBJ1-4; the D gene is possibly TRBD1 (6 bases). Material: PBMCs, mostly from graft donor cells, obtained 360 days after TCRalphabeta/CD19-depleted stem cell transplant. The TCR was taken from a boy younger than two who had a stem cell transplant for acute myeloid leukemia, so the T cells may come from the graft donor. DNA of the CDR3: TGTGCCAGCAGCCGATGGCGGACAGCAGATGAAAAACTGTTTTTT. This codes for CASSRWRTADEKLFF.